This T cell receptor (beta chain) was recorded in a study of beta chain features in type 1 diabetes. Study conclusions and caveats: Cells expressing TCR highly could be over-represented by cDNA sequencing. For Type 1 diabetes patients, all four CD4+ subsets carried TCRB CDR3s that were moderately but significantly shorter. Healthy donors had naive, central memory and Treg TCRB repertoires that appeared less similar than those seen among patients.

Investigators reverse transcribed all isolated RNA, so they sequenced expressed TCRB transcripts. Repertoires were generated with immunoSEQ multiplex PCR, while TCRdb's copy carries only in-frame clones and drops some. The sample contains about 120,000 clones, approximately 16% of which appear only once. The CDR3 is 15 residues long. The V end was cut by 8 bases, the J end by 0 bases, with 19 bases between. Germline CDR1 and CDR2: SQVTM and ANQGSEA. A note on this clone: Its antigen is currently unknown.

The sample consisted of central memory CD4+ T cells from blood. The sequence was collected from a man under 40 with type 1 diabetes. This rearrangement joins TRBV29-1 to TRBJ1-1; D is uncertain. In DNA form, the CDR3 reads TGCAGCACTACGGCGCAGGTCATCATGAACACTGAAGCTTTCTTT. Its translation is CSTTAQVIMNTEAFF.